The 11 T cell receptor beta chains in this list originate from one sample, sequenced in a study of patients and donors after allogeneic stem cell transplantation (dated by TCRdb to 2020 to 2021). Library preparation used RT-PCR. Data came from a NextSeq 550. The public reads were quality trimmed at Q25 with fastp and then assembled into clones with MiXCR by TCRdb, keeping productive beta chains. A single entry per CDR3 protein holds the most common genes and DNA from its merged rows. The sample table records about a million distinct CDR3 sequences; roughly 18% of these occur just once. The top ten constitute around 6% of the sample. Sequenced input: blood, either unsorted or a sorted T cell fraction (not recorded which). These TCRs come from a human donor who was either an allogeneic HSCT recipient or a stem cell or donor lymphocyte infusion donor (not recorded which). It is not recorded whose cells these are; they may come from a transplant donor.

The CDR3 DNA reads as TGTGCCAGCAGTTCAGAAACATGGACTAACTATGGCTACACCTTC. Translation gives CASSSETWTNYGYTF. V usage is TRBV2 and J usage is TRBJ1-2; unclear D gene. V lost 5 bases and J lost 0, with 13 bases in between. This CDR3 is built from 15 residues. Germline lookup yields CDR1 SNHLY and CDR2 FYNNEI.

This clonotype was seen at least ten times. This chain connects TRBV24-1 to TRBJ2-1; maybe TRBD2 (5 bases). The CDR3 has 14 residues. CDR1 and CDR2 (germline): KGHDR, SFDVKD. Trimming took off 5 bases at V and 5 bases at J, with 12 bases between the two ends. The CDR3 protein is CATSALDSNNEQFF. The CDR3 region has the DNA TGTGCCACCAGTGCCCTGGACTCGAACAATGAGCAGTTCTTC.

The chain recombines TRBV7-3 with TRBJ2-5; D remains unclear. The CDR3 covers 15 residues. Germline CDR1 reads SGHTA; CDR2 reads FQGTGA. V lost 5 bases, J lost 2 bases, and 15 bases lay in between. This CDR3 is CASSHVFGSQETQYF. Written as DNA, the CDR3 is TGTGCCAGCAGCCACGTTTTCGGGTCGCAAGAGACCCAGTACTTC.

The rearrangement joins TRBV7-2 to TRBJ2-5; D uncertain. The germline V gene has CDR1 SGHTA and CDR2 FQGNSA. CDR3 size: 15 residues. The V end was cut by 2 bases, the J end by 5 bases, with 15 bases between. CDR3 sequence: CASSLRSSEGETQYF. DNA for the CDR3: TGTGCCAGCAGCTTAAGGTCGTCCGAAGGGGAGACCCAGTACTTC.

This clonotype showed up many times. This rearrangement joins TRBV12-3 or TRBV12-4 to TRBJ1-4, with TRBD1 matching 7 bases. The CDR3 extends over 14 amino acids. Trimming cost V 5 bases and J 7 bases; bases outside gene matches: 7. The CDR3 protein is CASSPRAGGEKLFF. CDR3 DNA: TGTGCCAGCAGTCCCCGAGCAGGGGGTGAAAAACTGTTTTTT.

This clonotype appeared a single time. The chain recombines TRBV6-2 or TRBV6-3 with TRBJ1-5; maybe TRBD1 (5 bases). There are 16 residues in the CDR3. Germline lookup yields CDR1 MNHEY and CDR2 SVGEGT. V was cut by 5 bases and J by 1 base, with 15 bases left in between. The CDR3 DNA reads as TGTGCCAGCAGTCGAAACCAGGGACGCAGCAATCAGCCCCAGCATTTT. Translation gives CASSRNQGRSNQPQHF.

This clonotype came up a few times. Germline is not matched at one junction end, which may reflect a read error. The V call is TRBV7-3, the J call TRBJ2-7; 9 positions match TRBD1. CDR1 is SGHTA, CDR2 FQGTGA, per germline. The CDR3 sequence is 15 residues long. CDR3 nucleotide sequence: TGTGCCAGCAGTTTAACAGGGGGCGCCTACTACGAGCAGTACTTC. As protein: CASSLTGGAYYEQYF.

DNA for the CDR3: TGCGCCAGCAGCCAAGATGCAAGGGGCCCTGAAGCTTTCTTT. Amino acids: CASSQDARGPEAFF. The chain joins TRBV4-3 to TRBJ1-1; D possibly corresponds to TRBD1 (5 bases). The length of the CDR3 is 14 residues. V was trimmed by 0 bases and J by 6 bases, leaving 11 bases between them. CDR1 is LGHNA and CDR2 is YSLEER in the germline V gene.

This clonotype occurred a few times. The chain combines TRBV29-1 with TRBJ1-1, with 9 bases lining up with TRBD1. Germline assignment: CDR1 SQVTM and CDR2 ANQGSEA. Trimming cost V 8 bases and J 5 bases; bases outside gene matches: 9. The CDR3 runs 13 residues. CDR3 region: CSFEQGAGTEAFF. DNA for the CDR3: TGCAGCTTCGAACAGGGGGCGGGAACTGAAGCTTTCTTT.

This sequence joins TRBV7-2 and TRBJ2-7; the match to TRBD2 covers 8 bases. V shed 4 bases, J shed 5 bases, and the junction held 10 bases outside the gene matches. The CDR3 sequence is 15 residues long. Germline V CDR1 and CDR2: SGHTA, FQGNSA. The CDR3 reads CASSSDGTRRDEQYF. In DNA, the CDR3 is TGTGCCAGCAGCTCCGACGGGACTAGGAGGGACGAGCAGTACTTC.

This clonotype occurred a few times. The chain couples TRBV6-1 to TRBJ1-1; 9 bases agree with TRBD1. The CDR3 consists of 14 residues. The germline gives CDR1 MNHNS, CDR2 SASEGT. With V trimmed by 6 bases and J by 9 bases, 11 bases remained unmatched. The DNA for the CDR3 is TGTGCCAGCAGCAACCGAATGGACAGGGGAAAAGCTTTCTTT. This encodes CASSNRMDRGKAFF.